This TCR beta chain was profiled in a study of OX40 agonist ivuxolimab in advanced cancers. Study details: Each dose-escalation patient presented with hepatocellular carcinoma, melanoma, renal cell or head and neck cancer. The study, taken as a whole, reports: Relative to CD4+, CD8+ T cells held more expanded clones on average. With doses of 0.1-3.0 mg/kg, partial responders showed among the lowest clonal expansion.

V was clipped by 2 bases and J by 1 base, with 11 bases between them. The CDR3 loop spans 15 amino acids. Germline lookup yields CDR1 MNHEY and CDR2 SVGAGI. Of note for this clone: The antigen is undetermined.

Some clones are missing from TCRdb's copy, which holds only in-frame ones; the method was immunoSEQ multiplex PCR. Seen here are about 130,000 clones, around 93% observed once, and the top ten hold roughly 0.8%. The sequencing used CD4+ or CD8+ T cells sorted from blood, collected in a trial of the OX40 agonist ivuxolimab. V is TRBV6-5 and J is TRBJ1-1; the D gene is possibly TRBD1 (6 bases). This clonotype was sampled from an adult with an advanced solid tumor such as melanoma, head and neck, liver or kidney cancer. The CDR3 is CASSYNGQQNTEAFF. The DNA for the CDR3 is TGTGCCAGCAGTTACAACGGACAGCAGAACACTGAAGCTTTCTTT.